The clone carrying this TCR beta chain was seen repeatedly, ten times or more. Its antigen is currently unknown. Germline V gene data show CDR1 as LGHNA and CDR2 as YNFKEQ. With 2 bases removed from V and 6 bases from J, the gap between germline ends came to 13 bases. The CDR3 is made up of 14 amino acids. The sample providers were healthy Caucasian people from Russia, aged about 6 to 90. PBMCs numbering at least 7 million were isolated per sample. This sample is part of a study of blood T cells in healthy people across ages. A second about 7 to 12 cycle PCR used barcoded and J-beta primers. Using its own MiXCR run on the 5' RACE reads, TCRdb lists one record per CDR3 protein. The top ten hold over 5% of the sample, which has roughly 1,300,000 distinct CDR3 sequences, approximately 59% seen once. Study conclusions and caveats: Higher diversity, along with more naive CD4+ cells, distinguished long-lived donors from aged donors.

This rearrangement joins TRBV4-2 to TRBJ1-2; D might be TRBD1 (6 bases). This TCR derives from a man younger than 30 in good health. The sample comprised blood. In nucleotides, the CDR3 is TGTGCCAGCAGCCAATCCCCCGGGGGCCATGGCTACACCTTC. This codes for CASSQSPGGHGYTF.